These T cell receptor beta chains were read from a single sample in a study of blood T cell repertoires in COVID-19. Assay used: immunoSEQ multiplex PCR; TCRdb lists only in-frame clones, some missing. The sample holds 400,000 or so clones, 80% to 95% seen once. What was sequenced was PBMCs or T cells enriched from blood (not recorded which). These receptors all come from a man younger than 35 who had recovered from COVID-19. CDR3s include the opening cysteine and the closing phenylalanine or tryptophan. Fields, in order: D gene, V gene, J gene, clone size, CDR3 DNA, CDR3 protein. A D gene is named only where the DNA matches it firmly. The size entry is marked missing in some rows and otherwise reads once, few, many or a size class.

NA,TRBV5-6,TRBJ2-7,once,TGTGCCAGCAGCTTTCCCCCGGGGATACACGAGCAGTACTTC,CASSFPPGIHEQYF
NA,TRBV2,TRBJ2-5,NA,TGTGCCAGCAGGGGCATCCGACAGACCCAGTACTTC,CASRGIRQTQYF
NA,TRBV28,TRBJ2-5,NA,TGTGCCAGCGTGTATCGGGAGACCCAGTACTTC,CASVYRETQYF
NA,TRBV19,TRBJ1-1,NA,TGTGCCAGTAGTATAAAGTGGCCCTCGAACACTGAAGCTTTCTTT,CASSIKWPSNTEAFF
TRBD1,TRBV28,TRBJ1-2,NA,TGTGCCAGCAGTTTCGGGACAGGGAGGACTAACTATGGCTACACCTTC,CASSFGTGRTNYGYTF
TRBD1,TRBV7-2,TRBJ1-1,NA,TGTGCCAGCAGCTTGACAGGGGTGGGAACTGAAGCTTTCTTT,CASSLTGVGTEAFF
NA,TRBV12-3/TRBV12-4,TRBJ1-2,NA,TGTGCCATCAAAGGGGCGATTCCCTCTGGCTACACCTTC,CAIKGAIPSGYTF
TRBD1,TRBV2,TRBJ2-7,NA,TGTGCCAGCAGACGACAGGGGAATAACTACGAGCAGTACTTC,CASRRQGNNYEQYF
TRBD2,TRBV7-3,TRBJ2-5,NA,TGTGCCAGCAGCTTAGGACTAGAAGAGACCCAGTACTTC,CASSLGLEETQYF
NA,TRBV19,TRBJ1-5,NA,TGTGCCAGTAGTATCGGGACAAGTAGCAATCAGCCCCAGCATTTT,CASSIGTSSNQPQHF
NA,TRBV30,TRBJ1-2,NA,TGTGCCTGGAGTAGGAGGTGGTTAGCAGTCAAGCCCCCTAACTATGGCTACACCTTC,CAWSRRWLAVKPPNYGYTF
TRBD1,TRBV2,TRBJ1-1,NA,TGTGCCAGCAGTGCAGAGTACAGGGGGACTGAAGCTTTCTTT,CASSAEYRGTEAFF
TRBD1,TRBV12-3/TRBV12-4,TRBJ1-2,NA,TGTGCCAGCAGGACAGGGGGCTATGGCTACACCTTC,CASRTGGYGYTF
NA,TRBV6-4,TRBJ1-2,NA,TGTGCCAGCAGTAAGACAAATAACTATGGCTACACCTTC,CASSKTNNYGYTF
TRBD2,TRBV28,TRBJ2-3,NA,TGTGCCAGCAGTTTCGGGCTAGCGGGGAGTTGGTCAGATACGCAGTATTTT,CASSFGLAGSWSDTQYF
TRBD2,TRBV28,TRBJ2-5,NA,TGTGCCAGCAGTTTCGGTAGCGGGAGGGCCCTGGGAGAGACCCAGTACTTC,CASSFGSGRALGETQYF
TRBD2,TRBV11-3,TRBJ2-2,NA,TGTGCCAGCAGCCGGCTAGCGGGAGTGGGCACCGGGGAGCTGTTTTTT,CASSRLAGVGTGELFF
TRBD1,TRBV5-4,TRBJ2-7,NA,TGTGCCAGCAGCTTGACAGGGGCCAACTCCTACGAGCAGTACTTC,CASSLTGANSYEQYF
NA,TRBV25-1,TRBJ1-1,NA,TGTGCCAGCAGTGAATCGAAGGGGGTTTATGCTGAAGCTTTCTTT,CASSESKGVYAEAFF
NA,TRBV28,TRBJ2-7,NA,TGTGCCACTCTGCCGGTTGAGGTGACGATGTCCTACGAGCAGTACTTC,CATLPVEVTMSYEQYF
NA,TRBV24-1,TRBJ2-6,once,TGTGCCACCAGTGACCAAACACCAGCTGGGGCCAACGTCCTGACTTTC,CATSDQTPAGANVLTF
TRBD1,TRBV5-1,TRBJ1-1,NA,TGCGCCAGCAGCCCCTGGGACAGGCTTGCGGGCGGGACTGAAGCTTTCTTT,CASSPWDRLAGGTEAFF
NA,TRBV7-2,TRBJ2-1,NA,TGTGCCAGCAGCTTAATGTCGTTCGAGCAGTTCTTC,CASSLMSFEQFF
TRBD1,TRBV6-5,TRBJ1-2,NA,TGTGCCAGCAGTCCCAGGGGGAACAGCCACTATGGCTACACCTTC,CASSPRGNSHYGYTF
NA,TRBV9,TRBJ2-5,few,TGTGCCAGCGGTAAGGAGAGACAGACCCAGTACTTC,CASGKERQTQYF
TRBD1,TRBV3-1/TRBV3-2,TRBJ1-2,NA,TGTGCCAGCAGCCAAGCCGGGACAGGGGTAATGGGGGGCTACACCTTC,CASSQAGTGVMGGYTF
NA,TRBV2,TRBJ1-5,NA,TGTGCCAGCAGAGACAGCTTAAATCAGCCCCAGCATTTT,CASRDSLNQPQHF
TRBD1,TRBV30,TRBJ1-1,NA,TGTGCCTGGAGTCCCCGGACAGGGAAGGAAGCTTTCTTT,CAWSPRTGKEAFF
TRBD1,TRBV12-5,TRBJ1-1,NA,TGTGCTAGTGGTTTGCCTACAGGGGGCGGGTACACTGAAGCTTTCTTT,CASGLPTGGGYTEAFF